This TCR beta chain was observed in a study of control samples from healthy donors and cancer patients. The data were produced by immunoSEQ multiplex PCR, yet TCRdb's version contains in-frame clones alone and is incomplete. The sample holds about 100,000 clones; more than 85% are singletons and the top ten take 8%. CDR3 length: 13 amino acids. V gave up 1 base and J gave up 1 base, with 6 bases separating them. Germline values: CDR1 SGHRS, CDR2 YFSETQ. The TCR sequence derives from a man younger than 35 in good health. V and J are TRBV5-1 and TRBJ2-7, with unresolved D. Input material: blood. The CDR3 DNA is TGCGCCAGCAGCTTGACAGAATCCTACGAGCAGTACTTC. This codes for CASSLTESYEQYF.